The 25 T cell receptor beta chains below all came from one sample that was sequenced in a study of identical twins (dated by TCRdb to the mid-2010s). Library construction relied on 5' RACE. Sequencing instrument: Illumina HiSeq 2000. The raw public reads went through TCRdb reprocessing: fastp at Q25, MiXCR clone calling, in-frame beta chains kept. Entries that share a CDR3 protein sequence are merged under the most common genes and DNA. In this sample the table shows 450,000 or so distinct CDR3 sequences, more than 13% of which occur a single time. The ten most abundant clones make up 0.4% to 0.55% of the sample. These data are also associated with another study on yellow fever vaccine responses in identical twins.

The specimen was CD4+ T cells sorted from blood. The source of these receptors is a woman between 18 and 30 years old in good health.

The chain recombines TRBV19 with TRBJ1-6, with D perhaps matching TRBD1 (6 bases). V was pared by 6 bases and J by 7 bases, with 13 bases between. Germline values: CDR1 LNHDA, CDR2 SQIVND (reference sequence). The length of the CDR3 is 14 residues. DNA of the CDR3: TGTGCCAGTAGCAACAGGGAAGGCAATTCACCCCTCCACTTT. This sequence encodes CASSNREGNSPLHF. Based on the CDR3 plus reference TRBV19 and TRBJ1-6, the full variable domain is DGGITQSPKYLFRKEGQNVTLSCEQNLNHDAMYWYRQDPGQGLRLIYYSQIVNDFQKGDIAEGYSVSREKKESFPLTVTSAQKNPTAFYLCASSNREGNSPLHFGNGTRLTVT.

The chain has TRBV28 and TRBJ2-5, with 10 bases aligning to TRBD1. Per the germline V gene, CDR1 is MDHEN and CDR2 is SYDVKM. The J segment lost 4 bases and the V segment lost 5 bases, leaving 7 bases of the junction unmatched. The CDR3 length is 15 residues. Here the CDR3 DNA reads TGTGCCAGCAGTCGACAGGGGGCCCGCGGAGAGACCCAGTACTTC. Residues: CASSRQGARGETQYF.

The chain combines TRBV2 with TRBJ2-5; D ambiguous. There are 13 residues in the CDR3. Trimming took 7 bases from V and 1 from J, leaving 10 bases between them. Per germline, CDR1 SNHLY and CDR2 FYNNEI. DNA of the CDR3: TGTGCCAGCAAAACAGAAGTCCAAGAGACCCAGTACTTC. Translation gives CASKTEVQETQYF.

This clonotype was seen a handful of times. V is TRBV6-1 and J is TRBJ2-7, with 13 bases identical to TRBD2. CDR1 is MNHNS, CDR2 SASEGT, per germline. This CDR3 contains 15 residues. Trimming cost V 6 bases and J 4 bases; bases outside gene matches: 6. The CDR3 region has the DNA TGTGCCAGCAGCGGACTAGCGGGAGTTTTATACGAGCAGTACTTC. This codes for CASSGLAGVLYEQYF.

V is TRBV10-3 and J is TRBJ2-5; 14 positions agree with TRBD2. From germline, CDR1 is ENHRY and CDR2 SYGVKD. This CDR3 is 19 amino acids long. The junction had 11 bases not matched to a gene; V was cut back by 0 bases and J by 5 bases. The CDR3 reads CAISESYGTSGRGQETQYF. The CDR3 DNA is TGTGCCATCAGTGAGTCTTATGGGACTAGCGGGAGAGGGCAGGAGACCCAGTACTTC.

This clonotype has just a few counts. The rearrangement uses TRBV7-2 and TRBJ1-1; TRBD1 is a possible D gene (6 bases). Trimming shortened V by 2 bases and J by 1 base, and 8 bases separated the two germline ends. This CDR3 region has 14 residues. The germline V gene has CDR1 SGHTA and CDR2 FQGNSA. Written as DNA, the CDR3 is TGTGCCAGCAGCTTAAGGGACAAGAACACTGAAGCTTTCTTT. Its translation: CASSLRDKNTEAFF.

The V and J genes are TRBV28 and TRBJ2-7; D not resolved. This CDR3 has 14 amino acids. The V gene's germline CDR1 is MDHEN and CDR2 SYDVKM. V was cut by 1 base and J by 6 bases, with 13 bases left in between. CDR3 DNA: TGTGCCAGCAGTTTATCTCAGGTCCCCCCCGAGCAGTACTTC. Its translation is CASSLSQVPPEQYF. Using reference TRBV28 and TRBJ2-7 for the parts outside the CDR3, the full variable domain is DVKVTQSSRYLVKRTGEKVFLECVQDMDHENMFWYRQDPGLGLRLIYFSYDVKMKEKGDIPEGYSVSREKKERFSLILESASTNQTSMYLCASSLSQVPPEQYFGPGTRLTVT.

The chain uses TRBV6-1 and TRBJ2-1; no clear D gene. This CDR3 contains 13 residues. The ends were cut back, 6 bases at V and 4 bases at J, with 10 bases in the middle. Germline lookup yields CDR1 MNHNS and CDR2 SASEGT. The CDR3 protein is CASSMSEYNEQFF. The CDR3 coding sequence is TGTGCCAGCAGCATGAGCGAGTACAATGAGCAGTTCTTC.

This clonotype appeared many times. The V and J genes are TRBV27 and TRBJ2-5; 10 positions agree with TRBD2. J was trimmed by 7 bases and V by 5 bases; bases with no gene match: 7. The CDR3 spans 14 residues. Looked up from germline, CDR1 is MNHEY and CDR2 is SMNVEV (reference sequence). CDR3 loop: CASSPTSGVGTQYF. CDR3 DNA: TGTGCCAGCAGTCCTACTAGCGGGGTAGGGACCCAGTACTTC.

At least ten counts were recorded for this clonotype. V is TRBV5-1 and J is TRBJ2-4; TRBD1 aligns across 12 bases. The CDR3 spans 14 residues. Germline assignment: CDR1 SGHRS and CDR2 YFSETQ. J was trimmed by 7 bases and V by 3 bases; bases with no gene match: 2. The CDR3, as DNA: TGCGCCAGCAGCTCAGGGACAGGGGGCAACATTCAGTACTTC. Encoded protein: CASSSGTGGNIQYF.

Written as DNA, the CDR3 is TGCGCCAGCAGCTTGGTAGGGGACAGGGAGGTTCTAGCCAAAAACATTCAGTACTTC. It translates to CASSLVGDREVLAKNIQYF. The chain is built from TRBV5-1 and TRBJ2-4, with 9 bases that match TRBD1. This CDR3 region has 19 residues. V lost 0 bases and J lost 0; bases outside the gene matches: 10. CDR1 is SGHRS and CDR2 is YFSETQ in the germline V gene.

This clonotype was seen only once. The gene calls are TRBV3-1 and TRBJ2-3, with D possibly matching TRBD2 (6 bases). CDR1 LGHDT and CDR2 YNNKEL come from the germline V gene (reference sequence). V was shortened by 1 base and J by 2 bases, with 16 bases between the two germline ends. This CDR3 is built from 17 residues. The CDR3 nucleotides read TGTGCCAGCAGCCAAGGGAAACGGGGAGGCCCCACAGATACGCAGTATTTT. The encoded protein is CASSQGKRGGPTDTQYF.

This clonotype has only a few counts. This sequence joins TRBV4-3 and TRBJ2-3, with 8 nucleotides matching TRBD1. Germline assignment: CDR1 LGHNA and CDR2 YSLEER. The CDR3 is 17 residues long. V lost 2 bases to trimming and J lost 0 bases; unmatched junction nucleotides: 7. The CDR3 is CASSQNRQGISTDTQYF. CDR3 DNA: TGCGCCAGCAGCCAAAACCGACAGGGGATTAGCACAGATACGCAGTATTTT.

J is TRBJ2-1 and V is TRBV20-1; 10 bases agree with TRBD2. Germline CDR1 DFQATT, CDR2 SNEGSKA (reference sequence). CDR3 length: 13 residues. The V gene end was trimmed by 4 bases and the J gene end by 10 bases; junction bases not matched to a gene: 7. As DNA, the CDR3 is TGCAGTGCTACGCTAGCGGGAGTAGGAGAGCAGTTCTTC. This gives the protein CSATLAGVGEQFF.

This chain connects TRBV28 to TRBJ2-1, with 11 positions matching TRBD2. Germline CDR1 and CDR2: MDHEN and SYDVKM. The J segment lost 10 bases and the V segment lost 2 bases, leaving 16 bases of the junction unmatched. This CDR3 comprises 18 residues. CDR3 DNA sequence: TGTGCCAGCAGTTTAGGCCTAGCGGGAGGCCCAATGCTTATGGAGCAGTTCTTC. The encoded protein is CASSLGLAGGPMLMEQFF. The entire variable domain, with the rest obtained from reference TRBV28 and TRBJ2-1, is as follows: DVKVTQSSRYLVKRTGEKVFLECVQDMDHENMFWYRQDPGLGLRLIYFSYDVKMKEKGDIPEGYSVSREKKERFSLILESASTNQTSMYLCASSLGLAGGPMLMEQFFGPGTRLTVL.

The CDR3 spells CASSTGGGGRINEQFF. The CDR3 nucleotides read TGTGCCAGCAGCACAGGGGGCGGGGGGAGGATCAATGAGCAGTTCTTC. The J gene is TRBJ2-1, the V gene TRBV28; D may be TRBD1 (9 bases). Germline loops: CDR1 MDHEN, CDR2 SYDVKM. There are 16 residues in the CDR3. The germline V and J ends were trimmed by 6 bases and 6 bases, with 21 bases remaining between them.

There are many counts of this clonotype. One junction end does not reproduce the germline sequence, and a read error may be involved. The gene calls are TRBV11-2 and TRBJ2-1; 10 positions match TRBD2. The CDR3 contains 15 residues. Germline assignment: CDR1 SGHAT and CDR2 FQNNGV. CDR3 amino acids: CASKEGLASSNEQFF. CDR3 DNA: TGTGCCAGTAAAGAGGGACTAGCGTCCTCCAATGAGCAGTTCTTC.

The CDR3 sequence: CASSLRDQDTQYF. CDR3 in DNA: TGTGCCAGCAGCCTGAGGGACCAAGATACGCAGTATTTT. The chain has TRBV7-3 and TRBJ2-3; possibly TRBD1 or TRBD2 for D (5 bases each). CDR1 SGHTA and CDR2 FQGTGA come from the germline V gene. V shed 5 bases and J shed 5 bases, with 11 bases lying between them. This CDR3 contains 13 residues. Looking up the rest from reference TRBV7-3 and TRBJ2-3 gives the full variable domain: GAGVSQTPSNKVTEKGKYVELRCDPISGHTALYWYRQSLGQGPEFLIYFQGTGAADDSGLPNDRFFAVRPEGSVSTLKIQRTERGDSAVYLCASSLRDQDTQYFGPGTRLTVL.

The table lists this clonotype with a few counts. The chain is built from TRBV7-9 and TRBJ1-1; tentatively, D is TRBD1 (6 bases). Deletions cut 4 bases from V and 6 bases from J, with 15 bases between. The CDR3 consists of 14 residues. Looked up from germline, CDR1 is SEHNR and CDR2 is FQNEAQ (reference sequence). The CDR3 is CASSSARGRAEAFF. In DNA form, the CDR3 reads TGTGCCAGCAGCTCCGCCCGGGGGCGCGCTGAAGCTTTCTTT.

The sample holds one count of this clonotype. An end of the junction does not agree with germline; a read error may underlie this. The rearrangement joins TRBV12-5 to TRBJ2-5, with D possibly called TRBD1 or TRBD2 (5 bases each). CDR3 length: 13 amino acids. Germline loops: CDR1 LGHNT, CDR2 FRNRAP. CDR3 sequence: CASGLAMGETQCF. For the CDR3, the DNA is TGTGCTAGTGGTTTGGCCATGGGGGAGACCCAGTGCTTC.

This clonotype has a handful of counts. The gene calls are TRBV6-2 or TRBV6-3 and TRBJ2-1, with 7 bases identical to TRBD1. From germline, CDR1 is MNHEY and CDR2 SVGEGT. Trimming at V came to 7 bases and at J to 7 bases, leaving 10 bases not matched to a gene. The CDR3 covers 14 residues. The CDR3 nucleotides read TGTGCCAGCATATACGACAGGGTCGAAAATGAGCAGTTCTTC. Protein: CASIYDRVENEQFF.

This clonotype came up once. A read error may be the cause here, since a much bigger clone is one base away. No conserved phenylalanine or tryptophan ends this CDR3, so it is likely a read error. The chain has TRBV12-3 or TRBV12-4 and TRBJ2-5; D gene uncertain. The germline V and J ends were trimmed by 6 bases and 3 bases, with 8 bases remaining between them. The CDR3 runs to 12 residues. DNA for the CDR3: TGTGCCAGCAGCCGTATGGAAGAGACCCAGTACTCC. It encodes CASSRMEETQYS.

J is TRBJ2-7 and V is TRBV3-1; 11 bases line up with TRBD2. Germline V lookup: CDR1 LGHDT, CDR2 YNNKEL (reference sequence). The CDR3 totals 16 residues. Trimming removed 2 bases from V and 2 bases from J; junction bases left unmatched: 5. Here the CDR3 reads CASSQLLAGVPYEQYF. The CDR3 region has the DNA TGTGCCAGCAGCCAATTACTAGCGGGAGTACCCTACGAGCAGTACTTC.

The chain has TRBV29-1 and TRBJ2-3, with TRBD2 as a possible D gene (6 bases). The V and J ends lost 1 base and 0 bases respectively, with 11 bases between them. The CDR3 loop spans 15 amino acids. CDR1 is SQVTM and CDR2 is ANQGSEA in the germline V gene. As DNA, the CDR3 is TGCAGCGTTGAAGGACGGGGGATCAGCACAGATACGCAGTATTTT. It codes for CSVEGRGISTDTQYF.

V usage is TRBV7-9 and J usage is TRBJ2-3; the match to TRBD2 covers 12 bases. Trimming cost V 4 bases and J 5 bases; bases outside gene matches: 7. The CDR3 is made up of 16 amino acids. The germline V gene has CDR1 SEHNR and CDR2 FQNEAQ (reference sequence). CDR3 sequence reads: CASSSRLAGVGDTQYF. CDR3 DNA sequence: TGTGCCAGCAGCTCCCGACTAGCGGGGGTGGGAGATACGCAGTATTTT.